The rows below give T cell receptor beta chains drawn from one sample of a study of T cell responses to AZD1222 COVID-19 vaccine. Assay used: immunoSEQ multiplex PCR; TCRdb lists only in-frame clones, some missing. The sample contains some 47,000 clones, approximately 86% of which appear only once. Specimen: peripheral blood, collected on day 0 of AZD1222 vaccination. Receptors were obtained from an adult in good health. Each CDR3 is given with its conserved first and last residue. Not every row has a clone size; where given, it reads once, few, many or a size class.

v_gene,j_gene,len,abundance,CDR3aa
TRBV7-9,TRBJ1-2,14,few,CASSLGDSLYGYTF
TRBV7-3,TRBJ2-1,15,-,CASRGTRLAVNEQFF
TRBV9,TRBJ2-7,15,once,CASSAPGRSSYEQYF
TRBV5-1,TRBJ2-5,16,-,CASSAVSEIYQETQYF
TRBV5-6,TRBJ2-7,15,-,CASSPRSGSFYEQYF
TRBV3-1/TRBV3-2,TRBJ2-4,15,few,CASSPGPPAKNIQYF
TRBV5-1,TRBJ2-5,14,-,CASSPGTGRETQYF
TRBV28,TRBJ1-4,14,-,CASSGQGVGEKLFF
TRBV9,TRBJ1-5,13,-,CASSVGSNQPQHF
TRBV27,TRBJ2-7,17,-,CASSLMLGGRGPYEQYF
TRBV5-4,TRBJ2-7,12,-,CASSLGGIEQYF
TRBV2,TRBJ2-1,11,-,CASRGGTEQFF
TRBV5-1,TRBJ2-1,13,-,CASSSQWGSEQFF
TRBV2,TRBJ1-2,15,-,CASSKTGFPNYGYTF
TRBV28,TRBJ1-4,16,-,CASSLTGEQLGEKLFF
TRBV11-2,TRBJ2-1,15,-,CASSLDTQGRYEQFF
TRBV5-1,TRBJ2-7,14,-,CASSLRAEAYEQYF
TRBV30,TRBJ2-1,13,-,CAWSRRVAGEQFF
TRBV28,TRBJ2-1,16,-,CASSYPPGQGGNEQFF
TRBV2,TRBJ1-1,13,-,CASGGEVDTEAFF
TRBV4-3,TRBJ2-1,16,-,CASSRLLAGAYIEQFF
TRBV7-2,TRBJ2-1,15,-,CASSLELSAYNEQFF
TRBV7-2,TRBJ1-5,15,-,CASSHRTGFNQPQHF
TRBV10-1,TRBJ2-2,14,-,CATQTDTNTGELFF
TRBV19,TRBJ2-1,14,-,CASSIWTGVNEQFF
TRBV19,TRBJ2-2,14,-,CASVGRGRDGELFF
TRBV28,TRBJ2-1,14,once,CASSRGQGYDEQFF
TRBV6-2/TRBV6-3,TRBJ2-7,11,medium-sized,CASSHSYEQYF
TRBV7-9,TRBJ2-2,16,-,CASSRLAGEDTGELFF
TRBV10-1,TRBJ2-7,15,-,CASSESIGDIYEQYF
TRBV30,TRBJ2-3,15,-,CAWSVLAVSTDTQYF
TRBV24-1,TRBJ1-3,15,-,CATSAQTGNGNTIYF
TRBV19,TRBJ2-7,13,-,CASSIQLAGEQYF
TRBV15,TRBJ1-5,16,-,CATSRVTGSGNQPQHF
TRBV6-5,TRBJ1-2,14,-,CASSPRRPRDGYTF
TRBV5-5,TRBJ1-1,14,-,CASSKQGAVTEAFF
TRBV18,TRBJ2-5,13,-,CASSLTRVETQYF
TRBV5-1,TRBJ1-2,16,-,CASSLVSYGGSSGLSF
TRBV12-3/TRBV12-4,TRBJ1-6,12,-,CASSPGRSPLHF
TRBV5-8,TRBJ1-6,16,once,CASSPGQGTYNSPLHF
TRBV18,TRBJ1-3,16,few,CASSRNGQQLGNTIYF
TRBV3-1/TRBV3-2,TRBJ1-4,15,few,CASSSRPGWGEKLFF
TRBV30,TRBJ1-3,14,-,CAWATGSSGNTIYF
TRBV30,TRBJ2-7,14,once,CAWSVASGPYEQYF
TRBV27,TRBJ1-4,16,-,CASSFSGPASREKLFF
TRBV3-1/TRBV3-2,TRBJ2-7,16,-,CASSQVRGGATHEQYF
TRBV11-2,TRBJ2-3,17,-,CASSLVRGTGDTDTQYF
TRBV30,TRBJ2-5,12,-,CACSRGGETQYF
TRBV10-3,TRBJ1-3,15,-,CAIRDRGQTGNTIYF
TRBV7-2,TRBJ2-5,12,-,CASSLAGETQYF
TRBV7-8,TRBJ2-7,12,-,CASSLSPYEQYF
TRBV19,TRBJ1-5,13,once,CASSRGYNQPQHF
TRBV27,TRBJ2-1,13,few,CASSLWRSNEQFF
TRBV6-1,TRBJ1-1,15,-,CASSDWQGENTEAFF
TRBV7-9,TRBJ1-2,12,-,CASSLSQDGYTF
TRBV5-1,TRBJ2-5,16,-,CASSLAPSGAGETQYF
TRBV7-2,TRBJ1-5,13,-,CASSRQGNQPQHF
TRBV18,TRBJ1-5,14,-,CASSPGQGNQPQHF
TRBV24-1,TRBJ1-2,15,-,CATSDPRDRWSGYTF
TRBV7-3,TRBJ2-3,16,-,CASSVTSGGTRNTQYF